This T cell receptor (beta chain) derives from a study of T cells in Graves' hyperthyroidism and ophthalmopathy. The study's findings and limits: Within blood appeared most thyroid clonotypes that had expanded above 0.001.

Regarding this clonotype: Its matching antigen is unknown.

Clinical symptoms, serum thyroxine, TRAb, thyroid ultrasound and orbital computed tomography established diagnosis. This CDR3 has 14 residues. Trimming cost V 6 bases and J 7 bases, with 14 bases left between them. Germline lookup yields CDR1 SGHRS and CDR2 YFSETQ. RNA transcripts served as the template for amplifying TCR beta CDR3 regions. The HTBI set primed first-round TCR CDR3 RT-PCR. TCRdb ran MiXCR on the multiplex PCR reads and lists one entry per CDR3 protein. Seen here are approximately 330,000 distinct CDR3 sequences, over 20% observed once, and the top ten hold less than 65%. What was sequenced was blood. This rearrangement joins TRBV5-1 to TRBJ1-6; weak D call: TRBD1 (5 bases). This TCR was sampled from a woman between 50 and 59 years old with Graves' hyperthyroidism. CDR3 sequence: CASTRDGGNSPLHF. DNA for the CDR3: TGCGCCAGCACCCGGGACGGTGGGAATTCACCCCTCCACTTT.